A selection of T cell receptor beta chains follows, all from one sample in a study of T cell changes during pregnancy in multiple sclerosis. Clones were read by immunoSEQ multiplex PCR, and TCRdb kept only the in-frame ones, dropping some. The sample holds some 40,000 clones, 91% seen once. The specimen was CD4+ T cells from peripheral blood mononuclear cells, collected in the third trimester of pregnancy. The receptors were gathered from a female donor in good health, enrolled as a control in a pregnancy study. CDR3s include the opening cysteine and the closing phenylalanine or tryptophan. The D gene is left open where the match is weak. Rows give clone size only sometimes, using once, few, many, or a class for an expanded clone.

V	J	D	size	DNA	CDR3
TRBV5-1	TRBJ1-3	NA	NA	TGCGCCAGCAGCTTGGAAGGGGGATACTCTGGAAACACCATATATTTT	CASSLEGGYSGNTIYF
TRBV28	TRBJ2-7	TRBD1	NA	TGTGCCAGCAGTAAGGGACAGTCCTACGAGCAGTACTTC	CASSKGQSYEQYF
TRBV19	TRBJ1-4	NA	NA	TGTGCCAGTAGTACCCCTACAGGGATTCTGACTAATGAAAAACTGTTTTTT	CASSTPTGILTNEKLFF
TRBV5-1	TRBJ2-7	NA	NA	TGCGCCAGCAGCTATAGTCCCCGGGACGAGCAGTACTTC	CASSYSPRDEQYF
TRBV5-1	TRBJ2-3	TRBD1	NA	TGCGCCAGCAGCCAGGGACAGCCGACAGATACGCAGTATTTT	CASSQGQPTDTQYF
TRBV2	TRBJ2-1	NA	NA	TGTGCCAGCAGTAGAATGGGAGAGTCTAATGAGCAGTTCTTC	CASSRMGESNEQFF
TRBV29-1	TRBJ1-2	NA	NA	TGCAGCGTGGATACAAGACAGGACGGCTATGGCTACACCTTC	CSVDTRQDGYGYTF
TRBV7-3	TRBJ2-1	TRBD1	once	TGTGCCAGCAGCCGTATAAACTCGGGGACAGGTGAGCAGTTCTTC	CASSRINSGTGEQFF
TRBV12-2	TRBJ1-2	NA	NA	TGTGCAAGTCGCTTAGTAGGAGCCTATGGCTACACCTTC	CASRLVGAYGYTF
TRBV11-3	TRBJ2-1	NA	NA	TGTGCCAGCAGCTCCGATAGCAACAATGAGCAGTTCTTC	CASSSDSNNEQFF
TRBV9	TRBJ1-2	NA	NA	TGTGCCAGCAGCACCCAGGGCCACAACTATGGCTACACCTTC	CASSTQGHNYGYTF
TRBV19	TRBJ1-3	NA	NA	TGTGCCAGTAATGAACAGGGACCTGGAAACACCATATATTTT	CASNEQGPGNTIYF
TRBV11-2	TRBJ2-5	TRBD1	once	TGTGCCAGCAGCTTTAGTGCGAGTGCGACAGGGCGGGAGACCCAGTACTTC	CASSFSASATGRETQYF
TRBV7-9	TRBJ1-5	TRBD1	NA	TGTGCCAGCAGCTTAGGAGGGACAGAGGTTAGCAATCAGCCCCAGCATTTT	CASSLGGTEVSNQPQHF
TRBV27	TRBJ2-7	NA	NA	TGTGCCAGCTCAAGGACTTTCGTAGGCACCTACGAGCAGTACTTC	CASSRTFVGTYEQYF
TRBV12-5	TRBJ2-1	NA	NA	TGTGCTAGTGGGTCGGGACTCGGCTACAATGAGCAGTTCTTC	CASGSGLGYNEQFF
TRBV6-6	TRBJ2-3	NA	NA	TGTGCCAGCAGTTATCCTAGCGACGAGGGCCCAGATACGCAGTATTTT	CASSYPSDEGPDTQYF
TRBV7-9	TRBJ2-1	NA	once	TGTGCCAGCAGCTTAGCGGGGGGGCAGGGGGAGCAGTTCTTC	CASSLAGGQGEQFF
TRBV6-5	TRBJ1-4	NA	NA	TGTGCCAGCAGTCCGCGCGGTGGAAAACTGTTTTTT	CASSPRGGKLFF
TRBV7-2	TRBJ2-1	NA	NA	TGTGCCAGCAGAACAGGTTCCGTCTACAATGAGCAGTTCTTC	CASRTGSVYNEQFF
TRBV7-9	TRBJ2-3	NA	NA	TGTGCCAGCAGCACGGGATTCCCAGCAGATACGCAGTATTTT	CASSTGFPADTQYF
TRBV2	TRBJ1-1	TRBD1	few	TGTGCCAGCAGAGGACAGGGTAAGGTCGCTTTCTTT	CASRGQGKVAFF
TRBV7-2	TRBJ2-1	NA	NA	TGTGCCAGCAGCGTGCGTATGGATGAGCAGTTCTTC	CASSVRMDEQFF
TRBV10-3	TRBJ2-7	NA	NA	TGTGCCATCAGTGAGTCGGGGTTAGCGGTGTACTTC	CAISESGLAVYF
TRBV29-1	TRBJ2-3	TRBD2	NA	TGCAGCGTTGAGAGCGGGAGGGGTGGCACAGATACGCAGTATTTT	CSVESGRGGTDTQYF
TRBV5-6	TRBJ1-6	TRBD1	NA	TGTGCCAGCAGCTTCCGGGACAGGGGTTTTTCACCCCTCCACTTT	CASSFRDRGFSPLHF
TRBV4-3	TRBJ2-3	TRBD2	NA	TGCGCCAGCAGCCAAGGGACCTCTAGCGGCCCAGATACGCAGTATTTT	CASSQGTSSGPDTQYF
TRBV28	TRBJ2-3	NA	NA	TGTGCCAGCAGCCTACCGGGGGGCTTAGATACGCAGTATTTT	CASSLPGGLDTQYF
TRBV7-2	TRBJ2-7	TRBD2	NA	TGTGCCAGCAGCTTAGGGTGGGCTAGCGGGAGCTACGAGCAGTACTTC	CASSLGWASGSYEQYF
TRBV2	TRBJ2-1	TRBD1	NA	TGTGCCAGCAGTGAAAACAGGGGCTCCTACAATGAGCAGTTCTTC	CASSENRGSYNEQFF
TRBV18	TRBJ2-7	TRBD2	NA	TGTGCCAGCTCGCCCTCGTGGGGGGAGGGGGAGCAGTACTTC	CASSPSWGEGEQYF
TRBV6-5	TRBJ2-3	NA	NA	TGTGCCAGCAACCGAGACAGCCTAGATACGCAGTATTTT	CASNRDSLDTQYF
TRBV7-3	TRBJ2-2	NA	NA	TGTGCCAGCAGCTTAGTCAGGGACACCGGGGAGCTGTTTTTT	CASSLVRDTGELFF
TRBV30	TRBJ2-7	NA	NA	TGTGCCTGGAGTGTTAGGACTTTGAACGAGCAGTACTTC	CAWSVRTLNEQYF
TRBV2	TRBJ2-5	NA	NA	TGTGCCAGCTCCCGATGGGAGGCCCGGGAGACCCAGTACTTC	CASSRWEARETQYF
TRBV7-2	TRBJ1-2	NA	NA	TGTGCCAGCAGCTTAAACCCTAGGTATGGCTACACCTTC	CASSLNPRYGYTF
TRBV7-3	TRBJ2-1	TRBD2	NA	TGTGCCAGCAGGGCGGGAGGGCCGGTCTACAATGAGCAGTTCTTC	CASRAGGPVYNEQFF
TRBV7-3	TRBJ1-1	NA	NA	TGTGCCAGCAGCCCCGGTGGTCCCACTGAAGCTTTCTTT	CASSPGGPTEAFF